This TCR beta chain was retrieved from a study of T cells after posttransplantation cyclophosphamide. Findings and caveats of the study: Later post-transplant blood repertoires were often dominated by donor CD8+ memory clones. After PTCy, TRB diversity resembled that of CNI/methotrexate controls.

This table comes from immunoSEQ multiplex PCR, and its TCRdb copy is limited to in-frame clones, with some not included. The data show under 30,000 clones, with none appearing a single time. To note about this clone: Its antigen is not known.

The CDR3 contains 15 residues. V lost 6 bases, J lost 2 bases, and 14 bases lay in between. Germline-derived CDR1 and CDR2 are LGHNA and YNFKEQ. Sequenced input: PBMCs. The sequence was obtained from a woman in her sixties in good health, CMV-negative, and a related stem cell transplant donor. The rearrangement joins TRBV4-2 to TRBJ2-1, with a weak D call TRBD2 (6 bases). Written as DNA, the CDR3 is TGTGCCAGCAGGCCCGCGGGAACTCCCTACAATGAGCAGTTCTTC. It translates to CASRPAGTPYNEQFF.